The present T cell receptor beta chain was sequenced within a study of blood T cells in healthy people across ages. With a J-beta primer mix and a sample-barcoded 5' primer, a second PCR ran about 7 to 12 cycles. TCRdb itself ran the 5' RACE reads through MiXCR, one entry per CDR3 protein. The table lists roughly 1,800,000 distinct CDR3 sequences, around 48% of them singletons. V lost 1 base and J lost 1, with 10 bases in between. CDR1 and CDR2 (germline): SGHRS, YFSETQ. This CDR3 has 15 residues. This clonotype was counted only a few times. The total RNA that was extracted per sample amounted to at least 5 micrograms.

This chain joins TRBV5-1 and TRBJ2-3; D may correspond to TRBD1 or TRBD2 (5 bases each). The sequenced sample consisted of blood. The receptor comes from a woman aged 40 to 55 in good health. The CDR3 sequence: CASSLLGVGTDTQYF. The CDR3 DNA is TGCGCCAGCAGCTTGTTGGGGGTAGGCACAGATACGCAGTATTTT.